Listed here is a single T cell receptor (beta chain). The table came from immunoSEQ multiplex PCR; TCRdb's copy has only in-frame clones and leaves some out. Counted here are 100,000 to 150,000 clones, around 87% occurring once; the ten biggest clones make up approximately 4%. The source of the sample is a study of blood T cell repertoires in COVID-19. Overall study: The cDNA or gDNA used as material had been derived from T cells, B-cell-depleted T cells, or PBMCs.

The V and J ends lost 4 bases and 0 bases respectively, with 10 bases between them. There are 14 residues in the CDR3. Germline CDR1 reads SGDLS; CDR2 reads YYNGEE. The sample comprised peripheral blood. This clonotype originated in a woman aged 55-70 years with acute or convalescent COVID-19. The chain couples TRBV9 to TRBJ1-2; D uncertain. This chain's CDR3 is CASSLDPTNYGYTF. The CDR3 nucleotides read TGTGCCAGCAGCCTAGATCCCACTAACTATGGCTACACCTTC.